The 27 T cell receptor beta chains presented below share a single source sample, sequenced in a study of CD8 T cells in ankylosing spondylitis. Notes on the study in general: Characteristic of ankylosing spondylitis blood, it appeared, was a TCR beta motif comprising several highly homologous variants.

TCRdb reanalysed the 5' RACE reads using MiXCR and keeps one entry per CDR3 protein. Here the sample spans about 340,000 distinct CDR3 sequences, approximately 8% being singletons. These receptors have no identified antigens. Sequenced material: blood, either unsorted or a sorted T cell fraction (not recorded which). The source is a male donor with ankylosing spondylitis.

The CDR3 loop is CASSPVSGLQETQYF. The CDR3 DNA sequence: TGTGCCAGCAGTCCCGTCTCGGGACTCCAAGAGACCCAGTACTTC. The rearrangement joins TRBV28 to TRBJ2-5, with D maybe TRBD2 (6 bases). Germline CDR1 MDHEN, CDR2 SYDVKM. This CDR3 comprises 15 residues. Deletions cut 5 bases from V and 1 base from J, with 14 bases between. The full variable domain, completed using reference TRBV28 and TRBJ2-5, is DVKVTQSSRYLVKRTGEKVFLECVQDMDHENMFWYRQDPGLGLRLIYFSYDVKMKEKGDIPEGYSVSREKKERFSLILESASTNQTSMYLCASSPVSGLQETQYFGPGTRLLVL.

This clonotype was counted ten times or more. This rearrangement joins TRBV25-1 to TRBJ1-1; D not resolved. Germline values: CDR1 MGHDK, CDR2 SYGVNS. CDR3 length: 14 amino acids. V dropped 1 base and J dropped 6 bases, with 12 bases sitting between them. Here the CDR3 reads CASSESGRVSEAFF. In DNA form, the CDR3 reads TGTGCCAGCAGTGAATCGGGGAGGGTTTCTGAAGCTTTCTTT.

This chain connects TRBV5-1 to TRBJ1-4, with D tentatively TRBD1 (6 bases). This CDR3 spans 16 amino acids. Looked up from germline, CDR1 is SGHRS and CDR2 is YFSETQ. V lost 4 bases and J lost 0, with 13 bases in between. In DNA, the CDR3 is TGCGCCAGCAGCATCGGACAGACCCCAACTAATGAAAAACTGTTTTTT. Amino acids: CASSIGQTPTNEKLFF.

This chain links TRBV28 with TRBJ2-2; 7 bases are shared with TRBD1. From germline, CDR1 is MDHEN and CDR2 SYDVKM. This CDR3 is 16 amino acids long. J was trimmed by 5 bases and V by 6 bases; bases with no gene match: 12. Here the CDR3 DNA reads TGTGCCAGCAGAGGACTTGGCAGGGGGATGACCGGGGAGCTGTTTTTT. Its translation: CASRGLGRGMTGELFF.

This clonotype was counted between two and nine times. The V call is TRBV12-3 or TRBV12-4, the J call TRBJ2-5, with unresolved D. CDR3 length equals 14 residues. Between the trimmed V and J ends, which lost 3 bases and 5 bases, there was a span of 13 bases. The CDR3 DNA reads TGTGCCAGCAGTTTTGTCCCGACCGTGGAGACCCAGTACTTC. It translates to CASSFVPTVETQYF.

The rearrangement uses TRBV5-5 and TRBJ2-3; D tentatively fits TRBD1 or TRBD2 (6 bases each). V gave up 3 bases and J gave up 0 bases, with 14 bases separating them. The CDR3 length is 16 residues. Germline V gene lookup returns CDR1 SGHKS and CDR2 YYEKEE (reference sequence). The chain's CDR3 is CASSWGAGPSTDTQYF. In nucleotides, the CDR3 is TGTGCCAGCAGCTGGGGGGCAGGACCCAGCACAGATACGCAGTATTTT.

This clonotype has more than one count but fewer than ten. This chain links TRBV5-1 with TRBJ2-7, with D possibly TRBD2 on 6 matching bases. CDR3 length equals 14 residues. The V and J ends lost 4 bases and 4 bases respectively, with 15 bases between them. Per the germline V gene, CDR1 is SGHRS and CDR2 is YFSETQ. The CDR3 spells CASSPAGSPYEQYF. The CDR3, as DNA: TGCGCCAGCAGCCCCGCGGGATCCCCGTACGAGCAGTACTTC.

This clonotype was seen a handful of times. The rearrangement links TRBV3-1 to TRBJ2-5; 10 positions agree with TRBD2. The CDR3 length is 16 residues. Germline lookup yields CDR1 LGHDT and CDR2 YNNKEL (reference sequence). V was pared by 1 base and J by 1 base, with 3 bases of the junction left unmatched. The CDR3 region has the DNA TGTGCCAGCAGCCAAGCTTCTAGCGGGAGCCAAGAGACCCAGTACTTC. It is translated as CASSQASSGSQETQYF.

This clonotype was seen only a few times. The CDR3 DNA reads TGTGCCAGCAGCGCAAACAAATATGACGAGCAGTACTTC. This encodes CASSANKYDEQYF. This chain connects TRBV9 to TRBJ2-7; D not certain. Per germline, CDR1 SGDLS and CDR2 YYNGEE. Trimming removed 3 bases at V and 5 bases at J, with 12 bases between. This CDR3 spans 13 amino acids.

This clonotype has a handful of counts. The J gene is TRBJ2-7, the V gene TRBV7-2, with 13 nucleotides matching TRBD2. The V gene's germline CDR1 is SGHTA and CDR2 FQGNSA. The CDR3 sequence is 15 residues long. J was trimmed by 4 bases and V by 0 bases; bases with no gene match: 0. CDR3 nucleotide sequence: TGTGCCAGCAGCTTAGCGACTAGCGGGAGGTACGAGCAGTACTTC. This encodes CASSLATSGRYEQYF.

The J gene is TRBJ2-7, the V gene TRBV28; 7 nucleotides line up with TRBD1. J lost 2 bases, V lost 6 bases, and 7 bases had no gene match. CDR3 length equals 14 residues. Germline lookup yields CDR1 MDHEN and CDR2 SYDVKM. For the CDR3, the DNA is TGTGCCAGCAGGACTACAGGGGTTGCCTACGAGCAGTACTTC. Translation: CASRTTGVAYEQYF.

This clonotype was recorded many times. This chain connects TRBV9 to TRBJ2-3; a weak D match, TRBD2 (5 bases). The CDR3 contains 15 residues. V shed 2 bases and J shed 0 bases, with 10 bases lying between them. From germline, CDR1 is SGDLS and CDR2 YYNGEE. The CDR3: CASSVFGLSTDTQYF. As DNA, the CDR3 is TGTGCCAGCAGCGTTTTCGGACTCAGCACAGATACGCAGTATTTT.

The chain carries TRBV29-1 and TRBJ2-3, with TRBD2 as a possible D gene (5 bases). Germline V gene data show CDR1 as SQVTM and CDR2 as ANQGSEA. CDR3 length equals 13 residues. The V and J ends lost 1 base and 6 bases respectively, with 11 bases between them. The CDR3 nucleotides are TGCAGCGTTGAAGGGGAGTCCCCCGATACGCAGTATTTT. This sequence encodes CSVEGESPDTQYF.

The chain uses TRBV19 and TRBJ2-5; 13 nucleotides line up with TRBD2. The CDR3 is 18 residues long. Germline loops: CDR1 LNHDA, CDR2 SQIVND (reference sequence). After removal of 5 bases from V and 4 bases from J, the junction contained 13 bases not matched to a gene. CDR3 in amino acids: CASSPLGLAGDWGETQYF. In nucleotides, the CDR3 is TGTGCCAGTAGTCCCCTTGGACTAGCGGGAGATTGGGGAGAGACCCAGTACTTC.

The V gene is TRBV4-2, the J gene TRBJ2-3, with D tentatively TRBD2 (5 bases). The CDR3 has 16 residues. Germline V gives CDR1 LGHNA, CDR2 YNFKEQ. With 0 bases removed from V and 1 base from J, the gap between germline ends came to 11 bases. The CDR3 DNA reads TGTGCCAGCAGCCAAGATCGAGGGAGCGGCACAGATACGCAGTATTTT. Its translation: CASSQDRGSGTDTQYF.

The table lists this clonotype with a few counts. The J gene is TRBJ2-7, the V gene TRBV5-6; D not certain. V lost 5 bases, J lost 6 bases, and 9 bases lay in between. The CDR3 contains 11 residues. Germline CDR1 and CDR2: SGHDT and YYEEEE. This CDR3 is CASRASSEQYF. The CDR3 DNA is TGTGCCAGCAGGGCAAGTAGCGAGCAGTACTTC.

V and J are TRBV12-3 or TRBV12-4 and TRBJ1-1, with a weak D call TRBD1 (5 bases). This CDR3 spans 12 amino acids. V was trimmed by 8 bases and J by 2 bases, leaving 9 bases between them. The CDR3 protein is CASGGTNTEAFF. In nucleotides, the CDR3 is TGTGCCAGCGGGGGTACTAACACTGAAGCTTTCTTT.

This clonotype was picked up a small number of times. This chain's CDR3 is CSARAPAGAADTQYF. CDR3 bases: TGCAGTGCTAGAGCCCCCGCCGGGGCCGCAGATACGCAGTATTTT. The J gene is TRBJ2-3, the V gene TRBV20-1, with D perhaps matching TRBD1 or TRBD2 (5 bases each). Germline lookup yields CDR1 DFQATT and CDR2 SNEGSKA (reference sequence). The CDR3 is made up of 15 amino acids. V was cut by 1 base and J by 4 bases, with 15 bases left in between.

The table lists this clonotype with many counts. The rearrangement uses TRBV10-3 and TRBJ2-3; D is possibly TRBD1 (5 bases). The germline gives CDR1 ENHRY, CDR2 SYGVKD. Trimming left V 10 bases short and J 1 base short, with 15 bases between. The CDR3 length is 14 residues. In DNA, the CDR3 is TGTGCCACCAAGACAGAGAAACGCACAGATACGCAGTATTTT. This codes for CATKTEKRTDTQYF.

Only a few counts were recorded for this clonotype. The chain uses TRBV5-1 and TRBJ2-7; D gene uncertain. The V end was cut by 0 bases, the J end by 7 bases, with 11 bases between. The CDR3 runs 13 residues. The V gene's germline CDR1 is SGHRS and CDR2 YFSETQ. The CDR3 reads CASSLDGLGEQYF. The CDR3 DNA reads TGCGCCAGCAGCTTGGACGGGCTGGGGGAGCAGTACTTC.

Many counts were recorded for this clonotype. The V gene is TRBV12-3 or TRBV12-4, the J gene TRBJ2-6; the match to TRBD1 covers 7 bases. V gave up 4 bases and J gave up 0 bases; unmatched junction bases: 9. CDR3 length: 18 residues. CDR3 DNA sequence: TGTGCCAGCAGTTCGTCAGGGGGTGACTACTCTGGGGCCAACGTCCTGACTTTC. This sequence encodes CASSSSGGDYSGANVLTF.

The chain uses TRBV18 and TRBJ1-5; 8 bases agree with TRBD1. Germline V gene sequence: CDR1 KGHSH, CDR2 LQKENI. The CDR3 has 16 amino acids. Trimming cost V 2 bases and J 11 bases; bases outside gene matches: 14. The CDR3 is CASSPTVTGVPRAQHF. The CDR3, as DNA: TGTGCCAGCTCACCAACGGTGACAGGGGTCCCCCGGGCCCAGCATTTT.

The rearrangement uses TRBV20-1 and TRBJ2-1, with TRBD2 matching over 8 bases. The V and J ends lost 3 bases and 1 base, in that order; junction bases with no gene match: 5. The CDR3 extends over 15 amino acids. Germline CDR1 and CDR2: DFQATT and SNEGSKA (reference sequence). The CDR3 is CSARGAGGSYNEQFF. The CDR3 DNA follows: TGCAGTGCTAGGGGGGCGGGAGGATCCTACAATGAGCAGTTCTTC.

This clonotype was recorded a few times. The chain carries TRBV28 and TRBJ2-7; no clear D gene. V was cut by 8 bases and J by 0 bases, with 11 bases left in between. CDR3 size: 13 residues. Germline-derived CDR1 and CDR2 are MDHEN and SYDVKM. The CDR3 protein is CASVGRSSYEQYF. CDR3 nucleotides: TGTGCCAGCGTTGGACGGAGCTCCTACGAGCAGTACTTC.

This clonotype was seen ten or more times. This sequence joins TRBV9 and TRBJ2-5; D is possibly TRBD2 (7 bases). The CDR3 sequence is 14 residues long. Per germline, CDR1 SGDLS and CDR2 YYNGEE. Trimming removed 0 bases from V and 8 bases from J, with 14 bases in between. As DNA, the CDR3 is TGTGCCAGCAGCGTAGAGGGCGGGGGCTCTACCCAGTACTTC. This translates into CASSVEGGGSTQYF.

This clonotype showed up many times. The rearrangement uses TRBV5-1 and TRBJ2-1, with TRBD2 as a possible D gene (6 bases). From germline, CDR1 is SGHRS and CDR2 YFSETQ. V lost 1 base to trimming and J lost 3 bases, with 11 bases between them. The length of the CDR3 is 15 residues. Here the CDR3 reads CASSLNGGDYNEQFF. In nucleotides, the CDR3 is TGCGCCAGCAGCTTGAATGGCGGGGACTACAATGAGCAGTTCTTC.

This clonotype has more than one count but fewer than ten. The chain combines TRBV11-1 with TRBJ2-7; 11 bases match TRBD1. There are 15 residues in the CDR3. Germline CDR1 reads SGHAT; CDR2 reads FQDESV (reference sequence). The junction had 9 bases not matched to a gene; V was cut back by 5 bases and J by 6 bases. The DNA for the CDR3 is TGTGCCAGCAGCCCTTACCGGACAGGGGGCGGCGAGCAGTACTTC. Residues: CASSPYRTGGGEQYF.